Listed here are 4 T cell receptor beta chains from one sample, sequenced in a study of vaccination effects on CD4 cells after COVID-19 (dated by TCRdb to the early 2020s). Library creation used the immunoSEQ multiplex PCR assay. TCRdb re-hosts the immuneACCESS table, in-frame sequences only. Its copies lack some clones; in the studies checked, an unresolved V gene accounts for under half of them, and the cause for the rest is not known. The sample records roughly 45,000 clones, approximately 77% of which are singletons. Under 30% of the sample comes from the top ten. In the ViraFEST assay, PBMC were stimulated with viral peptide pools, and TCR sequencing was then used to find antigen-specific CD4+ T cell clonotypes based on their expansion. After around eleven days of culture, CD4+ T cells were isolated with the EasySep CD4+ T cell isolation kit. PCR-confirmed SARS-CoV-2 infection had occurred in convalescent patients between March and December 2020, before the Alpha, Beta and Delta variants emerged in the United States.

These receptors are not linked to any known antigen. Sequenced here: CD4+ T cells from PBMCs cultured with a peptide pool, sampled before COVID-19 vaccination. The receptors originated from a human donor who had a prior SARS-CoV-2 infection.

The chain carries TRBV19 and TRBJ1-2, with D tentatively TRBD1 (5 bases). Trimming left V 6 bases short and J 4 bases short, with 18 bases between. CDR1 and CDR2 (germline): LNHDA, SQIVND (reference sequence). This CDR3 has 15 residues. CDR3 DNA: TGTGCCAGTAGCTCGAGCCGGGGGGGTTCCTATGGCTACACCTTC. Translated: CASSSSRGGSYGYTF.

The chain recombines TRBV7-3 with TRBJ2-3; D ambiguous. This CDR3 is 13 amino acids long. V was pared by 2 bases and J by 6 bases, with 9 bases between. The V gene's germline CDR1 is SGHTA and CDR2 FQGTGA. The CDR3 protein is CASSLSNMDTQYF. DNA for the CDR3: TGTGCCAGCAGCTTATCGAACATGGATACGCAGTATTTT.

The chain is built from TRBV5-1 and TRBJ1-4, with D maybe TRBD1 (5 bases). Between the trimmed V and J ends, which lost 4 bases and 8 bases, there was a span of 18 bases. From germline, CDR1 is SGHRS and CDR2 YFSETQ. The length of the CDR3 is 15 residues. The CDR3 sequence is CASSRAGQGGEKLFF. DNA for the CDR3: TGCGCCAGCAGCCGCGCGGGGCAGGGAGGCGAAAAACTGTTTTTT. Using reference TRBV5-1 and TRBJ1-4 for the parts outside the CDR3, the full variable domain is KAGVTQTPRYLIKTRGQQVTLSCSPISGHRSVSWYQQTPGQGLQFLFEYFSETQRNKGNFPGRFSGRQFSNSRSEMNVSTLELGDSALYLCASSRAGQGGEKLFFGSGTQLSVL.

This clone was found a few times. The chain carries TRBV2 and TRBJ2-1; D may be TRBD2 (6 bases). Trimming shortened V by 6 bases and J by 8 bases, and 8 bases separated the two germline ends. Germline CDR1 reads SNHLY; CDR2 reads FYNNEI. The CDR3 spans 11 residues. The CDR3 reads CASRGGDEQFF. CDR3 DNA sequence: TGTGCCAGCAGGGGGGGTGATGAGCAGTTCTTC.